This TCR beta chain was recovered during a study of identical twins. General study findings and limits: Some out-of-frame alpha sequences were shared by twins, and these showed excess low generation probability. Cord blood beta clonotypes that were abundant carried fewer insertions, and memory repertoires showed no such trend.

CDR3 length equals 13 residues. Trimming stripped 6 bases from V and 4 bases from J, with 12 bases between. On this clonotype: Its specificity is unknown.

One entry per CDR3 protein, called by TCRdb with MiXCR from the 5' RACE reads. The table includes 550,000 to 700,000 distinct CDR3 sequences, around 20% detected once. Another study also made use of these data, one on T cells expressing NK-cell markers. That paper states: One of eight sequenced donors was HCMV-seronegative; the other seven were seropositive.

The sequenced sample was PBMCs. The rearrangement links TRBV12-3 or TRBV12-4 to TRBJ1-2; possible D gene TRBD1, 5 bases. The receptor comes from a woman between 18 and 30 years old in good health. CDR3 bases: TGTGCCAGCAGGGGACGGTCCATCTATGGCTACACCTTC. As protein: CASRGRSIYGYTF.